These 29 T cell receptor beta chains were sequenced from one sample in a study of T-cell memory formation after mild COVID-19. TCRdb reprocessed the 5' RACE reads with MiXCR, giving one entry per CDR3 protein. The table has roughly 550,000 distinct CDR3 sequences, 20% seen once. The sequenced sample was PBMCs or a T cell subset sorted from them (not recorded which). The receptors stem from an adult woman who had mild COVID-19 (a few samples of this study predate the infection). Cell type and time point are not known.

The chain combines TRBV30 with TRBJ2-5, with 7 bases aligning to TRBD1. CDR1 is GTSNPN and CDR2 is SVGIG in the germline V gene (reference sequence). The junction had 5 bases not matched to a gene; V was cut back by 4 bases and J by 3 bases. The CDR3 covers 13 residues. CDR3 region: CAWTRQGEETQYF. CDR3 nucleotide sequence: TGTGCCTGGACACGACAGGGCGAAGAGACCCAGTACTTC. Supplemented by reference TRBV30 and TRBJ2-5, the full variable domain reads SQTIHQWPATLVQPVGSPLSLECTVEGTSNPNLYWYRQAAGRGLQLLFYSVGIGQISSEVPQNLSASRPQDRQFILSSKKLLLSDSGFYLCAWTRQGEETQYFGPGTRLLVL.

This clonotype was recorded a few times. The chain has TRBV4-1 and TRBJ2-1; 11 bases fit TRBD2. Per the germline V gene, CDR1 is MGHRA and CDR2 is YSYEKL. V lost 3 bases and J lost 7; bases outside the gene matches: 11. There are 17 residues in the CDR3. This CDR3 reads CASSHGALAGERNEQFF. DNA of the CDR3: TGCGCCAGCAGCCACGGAGCACTAGCGGGAGAGCGGAATGAGCAGTTCTTC.

This clonotype turned up a few times. This chain joins TRBV7-9 and TRBJ1-4; a weak D match, TRBD1 (6 bases). Germline values: CDR1 SEHNR, CDR2 FQNEAQ (reference sequence). Trimming took off 1 base at V and 4 bases at J, with 13 bases between the two ends. The CDR3 has 16 residues. This chain's CDR3 is CASSLDRTELNEKLFF. The CDR3 region has the DNA TGTGCCAGCAGCTTAGACCGGACAGAGCTTAATGAAAAACTGTTTTTT. Combining the CDR3 with reference TRBV7-9 and TRBJ1-4 gives the whole variable domain DTGVSQNPRHKITKRGQNVTFRCDPISEHNRLYWYRQTLGQGPEFLTYFQNEAQLEKSRLLSDRFSAERPKGSFSTLEIQRTEQGDSAMYLCASSLDRTELNEKLFFGSGTQLSVL.

V is TRBV3-1 and J is TRBJ2-1; D not resolved. The V and J ends lost 1 base and 8 bases respectively, with 6 bases between them. Germline values: CDR1 LGHDT, CDR2 YNNKEL (reference sequence). This CDR3 is built from 12 residues. The CDR3 sequence is CASSQVKYEQFF. CDR3 bases: TGTGCCAGCAGCCAAGTGAAGTATGAGCAGTTCTTC.

The rearrangement uses TRBV5-1 and TRBJ2-2; D possibly corresponds to TRBD1 (5 bases). CDR1 is SGHRS and CDR2 is YFSETQ in the germline V gene. The CDR3 totals 16 residues. V was shortened by 6 bases and J by 3 bases, with 18 bases between the two germline ends. CDR3 DNA: TGCGCCAGCACAGGGATCGTGGGCCTGGACACCGGGGAGCTGTTTTTT. Amino acid sequence: CASTGIVGLDTGELFF. Supplemented by reference TRBV5-1 and TRBJ2-2, the full variable domain reads KAGVTQTPRYLIKTRGQQVTLSCSPISGHRSVSWYQQTPGQGLQFLFEYFSETQRNKGNFPGRFSGRQFSNSRSEMNVSTLELGDSALYLCASTGIVGLDTGELFFGEGSRLTVL.

The chain couples TRBV5-1 to TRBJ2-7; D is perhaps TRBD1 or TRBD2 (5 bases each). The V end was cut by 4 bases, the J end by 3 bases, with 14 bases between. The germline CDR1 and CDR2 sequences are SGHRS and YFSETQ. The CDR3 is 14 residues long. CDR3 region: CASSPRDPSYEQYF. CDR3 bases: TGCGCCAGCAGCCCCCGGGACCCCAGCTACGAGCAGTACTTC.

This clonotype was detected a few times. V is TRBV12-3 or TRBV12-4 and J is TRBJ1-2, with TRBD1 identical over 7 bases. After removal of 1 base from V and 3 bases from J, the junction contained 2 bases not matched to a gene. The CDR3 runs to 14 residues. The chain's CDR3 is CASSLGQGDYGYTF. In DNA form, the CDR3 reads TGTGCCAGCAGTTTAGGACAGGGAGACTATGGCTACACCTTC.

This clonotype was observed a single time. CDR3 sequence (DNA): TGTGCCAGCAGTCTAGACAGGGTTGGCCGCCAGCCCCAGCATTTT. This sequence encodes CASSLDRVGRQPQHF. V is TRBV12-3 or TRBV12-4 and J is TRBJ1-5, with 7 positions matching TRBD1. The ends lost 5 bases at V and 7 bases at J; junction bases unmatched: 11. This CDR3 spans 15 amino acids.

This clonotype was counted only a few times. The rearrangement joins TRBV5-6 to TRBJ2-2; D remains unclear. Between the trimmed V and J ends, which lost 2 bases and 3 bases, there was a span of 8 bases. CDR3 size: 14 residues. Germline V gene sequence: CDR1 SGHDT, CDR2 YYEEEE. The CDR3 DNA reads TGTGCCAGCAGCTTCCAAATAGACACCGGGGAGCTGTTTTTT. It is translated as CASSFQIDTGELFF.

The V call is TRBV7-9, the J call TRBJ1-1; TRBD1 matches at 7 bases. The V gene's germline CDR1 is SEHNR and CDR2 FQNEAQ (reference sequence). V was pared by 5 bases and J by 5 bases, with 11 bases of the junction left unmatched. This CDR3 comprises 15 residues. The CDR3 region has the DNA TGTGCCAGCAGCCGCTCACAGGGGCTCGATACTGAAGCTTTCTTT. Translation: CASSRSQGLDTEAFF. Full variable domain (rest looked up from reference TRBV7-9 and TRBJ1-1): DTGVSQNPRHKITKRGQNVTFRCDPISEHNRLYWYRQTLGQGPEFLTYFQNEAQLEKSRLLSDRFSAERPKGSFSTLEIQRTEQGDSAMYLCASSRSQGLDTEAFFGQGTRLTVV.

The V call is TRBV19, the J call TRBJ1-2; 7 bases are a match to TRBD1. The ends lost 5 bases at V and 4 bases at J; junction bases unmatched: 10. This CDR3 has 15 residues. Germline CDR1 LNHDA, CDR2 SQIVND (reference sequence). The CDR3 DNA reads as TGTGCCAGTAGTCCCCTTGAGCAGGGGGTCTATGGCTACACCTTC. Amino acids: CASSPLEQGVYGYTF.

The chain employs TRBV3-1 and TRBJ2-3; D gene uncertain. The V gene's germline CDR1 is LGHDT and CDR2 YNNKEL (reference sequence). Trimming cost V 3 bases and J 1 base, with 11 bases left between them. The CDR3 is 15 residues long. CDR3 bases: TGTGCCAGCAGCCATAGGACCGTAGGCACAGATACGCAGTATTTT. This sequence encodes CASSHRTVGTDTQYF.

This clonotype was counted between two and nine times. The CDR3 region has the DNA TGTGCCAGCAGCGCGGGACTAGCGGGAGGCGGCACCGGGGAGCTGTTTTTT. It translates to CASSAGLAGGGTGELFF. V is TRBV11-2 and J is TRBJ2-2, with TRBD2 matching 15 bases. CDR1 and CDR2 from the germline V gene are SGHAT and FQNNGV. The CDR3 is 17 residues long. The V segment lost 5 bases and the J segment 4 bases; nucleotides outside the gene matches: 5.

The sample holds many counts of this clonotype. The chain employs TRBV13 and TRBJ2-1, with 10 bases aligning to TRBD2. CDR3 length equals 16 residues. The V and J ends lost 6 bases and 10 bases, in that order; junction bases with no gene match: 15. Looked up from germline, CDR1 is PRHDT and CDR2 is FYEKMQ (reference sequence). The CDR3 loop is CASSTSPSGGPGEQFF. CDR3 DNA: TGTGCCAGCAGTACTTCACCTAGCGGGGGCCCGGGGGAGCAGTTCTTC. Supplemented by reference TRBV13 and TRBJ2-1, the full variable domain reads AAGVIQSPRHLIKEKRETATLKCYPIPRHDTVYWYQQGPGQDPQFLISFYEKMQSDKGSIPDRFSAQQFSDYHSELNMSSLELGDSALYFCASSTSPSGGPGEQFFGPGTRLTVL.

V usage is TRBV7-9 and J usage is TRBJ2-3; the D gene is possibly TRBD2 (6 bases). Germline V lookup: CDR1 SEHNR, CDR2 FQNEAQ (reference sequence). The CDR3 runs to 15 residues. Trimming took off 6 bases at V and 6 bases at J, with 19 bases between the two ends. CDR3 DNA sequence: TGTGCCAGCAGTGTCCGGGACTCGGGAGAGGATACGCAGTATTTT. Amino acids: CASSVRDSGEDTQYF.

This clonotype came up a few times. The gene calls are TRBV12-3 or TRBV12-4 and TRBJ1-1, with D maybe TRBD1 (5 bases). The CDR3 length is 14 residues. The germline V and J ends were trimmed by 4 bases and 7 bases, with 16 bases remaining between them. CDR3 nucleotides: TGTGCCAGCAGTTGGTCCAGGAGTGGGGGTGAAGCTTTCTTT. This codes for CASSWSRSGGEAFF.

The chain carries TRBV5-1 and TRBJ2-3, with a tentative D call TRBD1 (6 bases). The CDR3 has 13 amino acids. Looked up from germline, CDR1 is SGHRS and CDR2 is YFSETQ. Between the trimmed V and J ends, which lost 7 bases and 6 bases, there was a span of 15 bases. The CDR3 DNA sequence: TGCGCCAGCTTTGAGGCAGGGGCGGATACGCAGTATTTT. Residues: CASFEAGADTQYF.

This clonotype occurred a few times. The chain carries TRBV20-1 and TRBJ2-5; 14 bases are a match to TRBD2. V was clipped by 2 bases and J by 5 bases; unmatched bases: 13. Germline V gene lookup returns CDR1 DFQATT and CDR2 SNEGSKA (reference sequence). The CDR3 runs to 18 residues. The CDR3 loop is CSARRRLAGGPSGETQYF. CDR3 in DNA: TGCAGTGCTAGACGTCGACTAGCGGGGGGGCCATCTGGGGAGACCCAGTACTTC.

The chain employs TRBV3-1 and TRBJ2-7, with 13 positions matching TRBD2. Losses at the gene ends were 1 base for V and 4 bases for J; bases not matched to a gene: 10. From germline, CDR1 is LGHDT and CDR2 YNNKEL (reference sequence). This CDR3 region has 18 residues. In DNA, the CDR3 is TGTGCCAGCAGCCAAGGAAGAGCGGTGACTAGCGGGGGGTACGAGCAGTACTTC. This gives the protein CASSQGRAVTSGGYEQYF.

This clonotype was detected many times. The V and J genes are TRBV4-3 and TRBJ2-1; TRBD1 aligns across 7 bases. The V segment lost 4 bases and the J segment 9 bases; nucleotides outside the gene matches: 6. The CDR3 runs to 13 residues. CDR1 is LGHNA and CDR2 is YSLEER in the germline V gene. This CDR3 reads CASSLRGRSEQFF. The CDR3 DNA reads as TGCGCCAGCAGCCTCAGGGGGAGAAGTGAGCAGTTCTTC.

This clonotype was counted only a few times. The chain carries TRBV7-9 and TRBJ2-3; the match to TRBD2 covers 8 bases. Looked up from germline, CDR1 is SEHNR and CDR2 is FQNEAQ (reference sequence). Losses at the gene ends were 5 bases for V and 6 bases for J; bases not matched to a gene: 10. This CDR3 spans 15 amino acids. The CDR3 protein is CASSLAGTRFDTQYF. In DNA form, the CDR3 reads TGTGCCAGCAGCCTCGCCGGGACTAGGTTCGATACGCAGTATTTT. Drawing the rest from reference TRBV7-9 and TRBJ2-3, the complete variable domain is DTGVSQNPRHKITKRGQNVTFRCDPISEHNRLYWYRQTLGQGPEFLTYFQNEAQLEKSRLLSDRFSAERPKGSFSTLEIQRTEQGDSAMYLCASSLAGTRFDTQYFGPGTRLTVL.

This chain uses TRBV24-1 with TRBJ1-4; 10 bases are shared with TRBD1. The CDR3 loop spans 16 amino acids. Germline values: CDR1 KGHDR, CDR2 SFDVKD. V shed 4 bases and J 8 bases; nucleotides not matched to a gene: 9. For the CDR3, the DNA is TGTGCCACCAGTGAGGCCGGGACAGGGGACGGCGAAAAACTGTTTTTT. Translation gives CATSEAGTGDGEKLFF.

This chain links TRBV6-2 or TRBV6-3 with TRBJ2-7; no firm D call. V was trimmed by 0 bases and J by 5 bases, leaving 14 bases between them. This CDR3 spans 15 amino acids. Per the germline V gene, CDR1 is MNHEY and CDR2 is SVGEGT. CDR3 bases: TGTGCCAGCAGTTACTCGGGCGCCGCTCGGGACGAGCAGTACTTC. Translating gives CASSYSGAARDEQYF.

The rearrangement joins TRBV27 to TRBJ2-7; TRBD1 matches 10 bases. Per germline, CDR1 MNHEY and CDR2 SMNVEV (reference sequence). With V trimmed by 5 bases and J by 6 bases, 10 bases remained unmatched. CDR3 length: 15 residues. The chain's CDR3 is CASSTPGQGRGEQYF. The DNA of the CDR3 is TGTGCCAGCAGTACGCCGGGACAGGGGAGAGGCGAGCAGTACTTC.

This clonotype occurred a few times. The chain combines TRBV3-1 with TRBJ1-1; 10 bases map to TRBD1. The CDR3 loop spans 13 amino acids. Unmatched junction bases numbered 3, after V lost 4 bases and J lost 7 bases. Germline CDR1 LGHDT, CDR2 YNNKEL (reference sequence). CDR3 loop: CASSLGTGDEAFF. The CDR3 DNA reads TGTGCCAGCAGCCTCGGGACAGGGGATGAAGCTTTCTTT. Full variable domain (rest looked up from reference TRBV3-1 and TRBJ1-1): DTAVSQTPKYLVTQMGNDKSIKCEQNLGHDTMYWYKQDSKKFLKIMFSYNNKELIINETVPNRFSPKSPDKAHLNLHINSLELGDSAVYFCASSLGTGDEAFFGQGTRLTVV.

V gene TRBV29-1 combines with J gene TRBJ1-5; D is undetermined. Trimming removed 4 bases from V and 3 bases from J, with 10 bases in between. Germline CDR1 reads SQVTM; CDR2 reads ANQGSEA. CDR3 length equals 13 residues. CDR3: CSVAREANQPQHF. CDR3 DNA: TGCAGCGTTGCTCGGGAGGCCAATCAGCCCCAGCATTTT.

The J gene is TRBJ2-3, the V gene TRBV6-1; TRBD2 is a possible D gene (5 bases). The CDR3 is 14 amino acids. CDR1 and CDR2 from the germline V gene are MNHNS and SASEGT. Deletions cut 5 bases from V and 5 bases from J, with 14 bases between. This CDR3 reads CASSSREQGDTQYF. The CDR3 region has the DNA TGTGCCAGCAGTTCACGGGAACAAGGAGATACGCAGTATTTT.

This clonotype was counted a few times. The chain couples TRBV19 to TRBJ1-1; no firm D call. Between the trimmed V and J ends, which lost 7 bases and 2 bases, there was a span of 11 bases. The CDR3 contains 13 residues. CDR1 and CDR2 from the germline V gene are LNHDA and SQIVND (reference sequence). The CDR3 loop reads CASKRGSNTEAFF. DNA for the CDR3: TGTGCCAGTAAGCGGGGATCTAACACTGAAGCTTTCTTT. Based on the CDR3 plus reference TRBV19 and TRBJ1-1, the full variable domain is DGGITQSPKYLFRKEGQNVTLSCEQNLNHDAMYWYRQDPGQGLRLIYYSQIVNDFQKGDIAEGYSVSREKKESFPLTVTSAQKNPTAFYLCASKRGSNTEAFFGQGTRLTVV.

V is TRBV5-4 and J is TRBJ1-2; D possibly corresponds to TRBD1 (6 bases). CDR1 SGHNT and CDR2 YYREEE come from the germline V gene (reference sequence). This CDR3 is 15 amino acids long. Trimming stripped 5 bases from V and 4 bases from J, with 18 bases between. The CDR3 loop reads CASSSDEAGVYGYTF. DNA of the CDR3: TGTGCCAGCAGTTCGGACGAGGCAGGGGTCTATGGCTACACCTTC.